The next 10 T cell receptor beta chains were all read from a single sample in a study of human T cells and chemical hapten exposure. TCRdb processed the RACE reads anew with MiXCR; each CDR3 protein has one entry. The profile shows under 400,000 distinct CDR3 sequences, around 5.5% of them singletons. The time point was: pre-sensitization, week 0. Stated treatment: therapeutic diphenylcyclopropenone sensitization with weekly scalp DPC. Sequenced material: whole blood, taken in connection with sensitization to the hapten diphenylcyclopropenone (DPC). The receptors stem from a woman aged 45-60 years with alopecia areata. Some clones in this sample may be carry-over from other donors' samples.

This clonotype was counted only a few times. This sequence joins TRBV12-3 or TRBV12-4 and TRBJ2-1; D is undetermined. The ends were cut back, 10 bases at V and 2 bases at J, with 12 bases in the middle. The CDR3 is made up of 13 amino acids. The CDR3: CATNTGAYNEQFF. The CDR3 DNA reads as TGTGCCACCAACACTGGCGCCTACAATGAGCAGTTCTTC.

Ten or more counts support this clonotype. The gene calls are TRBV11-2 and TRBJ2-3, with 14 nucleotides matching TRBD2. CDR1 is SGHAT and CDR2 is FQNNGV in the germline V gene. CDR3 length equals 18 residues. V shed 5 bases and J 5 bases; nucleotides not matched to a gene: 12. CDR3 amino acids: CASSTGLAGARLVDTQYF. In DNA form, the CDR3 reads TGTGCCAGCAGCACGGGACTAGCGGGAGCCCGTCTTGTAGATACGCAGTATTTT.

This clonotype has ten or more counts. The gene calls are TRBV3-1 and TRBJ1-6, with no clear D. The CDR3 extends over 12 amino acids. V lost 0 bases and J lost 16, with 10 bases in between. Germline CDR1 is LGHDT and CDR2 is YNNKEL (reference sequence). The CDR3 here is CASSQDPSLLHF. The CDR3 region has the DNA TGTGCCAGCAGCCAAGATCCGAGCCTGCTCCACTTT.

This clonotype has ten or more counts. V gene TRBV6-1 combines with J gene TRBJ1-2; 10 bases fit TRBD1. The CDR3 totals 16 residues. CDR1 is MNHNS and CDR2 is SASEGT in the germline V gene. The ends lost 7 bases at V and 0 bases at J; junction bases unmatched: 8. The CDR3 DNA is TGTGCCAGCACCACCAGGGACAGGGGAGCTAACTATGGCTACACCTTC. Protein product: CASTTRDRGANYGYTF.

This clonotype was seen many times. V usage is TRBV9 and J usage is TRBJ1-1; D perhaps matches TRBD1 (5 bases). Trimming removed 0 bases from V and 8 bases from J, with 11 bases in between. CDR1 is SGDLS and CDR2 is YYNGEE in the germline V gene. The CDR3 runs to 13 residues. CDR3 protein: CASSVAGPKEAFF. DNA for the CDR3: TGTGCCAGCAGCGTAGCAGGGCCTAAGGAAGCTTTCTTT.

This clonotype was found many times. The chain joins TRBV2 to TRBJ2-3; D gene ambiguous. V was clipped by 4 bases and J by 0 bases, with 8 bases between them. The CDR3 is 14 residues long. Germline lookup yields CDR1 SNHLY and CDR2 FYNNEI. The CDR3 DNA follows: TGTGCCAGCAGTGGGAAGGTTAGCACAGATACGCAGTATTTT. Residues: CASSGKVSTDTQYF.

Ten or more counts support this clonotype. V and J are TRBV7-9 and TRBJ2-7; a possible D gene is TRBD2 (7 bases). V was trimmed by 8 bases and J by 5 bases, leaving 13 bases between them. Germline CDR1 reads SEHNR; CDR2 reads FQNEAQ (reference sequence). The CDR3 consists of 12 residues. The CDR3 region is CASDGGDNEQYF. CDR3 coding DNA: TGTGCCAGCGATGGGGGGGACAACGAGCAGTACTTC. The full variable domain, rest sourced from reference TRBV7-9 and TRBJ2-7, is DTGVSQNPRHKITKRGQNVTFRCDPISEHNRLYWYRQTLGQGPEFLTYFQNEAQLEKSRLLSDRFSAERPKGSFSTLEIQRTEQGDSAMYLCASDGGDNEQYFGPGTRLTVT.

The table lists this clonotype with a few counts. V and J are TRBV20-1 and TRBJ2-1; 7 bases match TRBD2. This CDR3 spans 15 amino acids. Germline CDR1 DFQATT, CDR2 SNEGSKA (reference sequence). Trimming removed 6 bases from V and 3 bases from J; junction bases left unmatched: 11. For the CDR3, the DNA is TGCAGTGCACCTTCTGCGGGAGTAAACTACAATGAGCAGTTCTTC. This gives the protein CSAPSAGVNYNEQFF.

On this clonotype: A read error is possible here, since a much larger clone lies one base away. The rearrangement uses TRBV11-2 and TRBJ2-3; 7 bases line up with TRBD2. This CDR3 is built from 16 residues. CDR1 is SGHAT, CDR2 FQNNGV, per germline. The CDR3 region is CTSSARPSGLTDTQYF. The CDR3 bases are TGTACCAGCAGCGCCCGACCTAGCGGACTCACAGATACGCAGTATTTT.

The rearrangement uses TRBV5-1 and TRBJ1-6; TRBD1 is a possible D gene (5 bases). Germline CDR1 SGHRS, CDR2 YFSETQ. The CDR3 has 15 residues. Trimming removed 4 bases at V and 3 bases at J, with 11 bases between. As DNA, the CDR3 is TGCGCCAGCAGCCCCGGGGCCAGCTATAATTCACCCCTCCACTTT. Amino acids: CASSPGASYNSPLHF.